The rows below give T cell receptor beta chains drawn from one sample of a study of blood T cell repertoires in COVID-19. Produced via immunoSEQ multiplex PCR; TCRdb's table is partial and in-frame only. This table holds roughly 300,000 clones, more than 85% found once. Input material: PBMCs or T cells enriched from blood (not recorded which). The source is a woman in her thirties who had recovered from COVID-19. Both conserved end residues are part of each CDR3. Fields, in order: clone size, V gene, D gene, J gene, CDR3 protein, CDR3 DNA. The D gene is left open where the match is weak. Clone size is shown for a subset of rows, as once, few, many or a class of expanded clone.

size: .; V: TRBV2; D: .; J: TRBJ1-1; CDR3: CASSVMDLTEAFF; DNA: TGTGCCAGCAGTGTCATGGACTTGACTGAAGCTTTCTTT
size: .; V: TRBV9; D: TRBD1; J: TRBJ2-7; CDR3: CASSAGQGFSYEQYF; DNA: TGTGCCAGCAGCGCAGGACAGGGGTTCTCCTACGAGCAGTACTTC
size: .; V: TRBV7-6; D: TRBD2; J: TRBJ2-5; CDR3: CASSLAGVAGGRETQYF; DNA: TGTGCCAGCAGCTTAGCGGGGGTAGCGGGGGGACGAGAGACCCAGTACTTC
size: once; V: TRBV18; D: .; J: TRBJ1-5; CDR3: CASSQGPPGSNQPQHF; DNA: TGTGCCAGCTCTCAAGGACCCCCAGGGAGCAATCAGCCCCAGCATTTT
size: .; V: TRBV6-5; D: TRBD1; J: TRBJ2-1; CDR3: CASGAGGYEQFF; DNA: TGTGCCAGCGGGGCAGGGGGCTATGAGCAGTTCTTC
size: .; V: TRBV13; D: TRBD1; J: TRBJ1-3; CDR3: CASSPQGVGNTIYF; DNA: TGTGCCAGCAGCCCCCAGGGGGTGGGAAACACCATATATTTT
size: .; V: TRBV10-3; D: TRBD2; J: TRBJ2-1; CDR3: CAAAGGGGQYEQFF; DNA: TGTGCCGCGGCCGGGGGCGGGGGGCAGTATGAGCAGTTCTTC
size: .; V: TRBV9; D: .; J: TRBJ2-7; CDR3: CASSVSGTVAYEQYF; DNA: TGTGCCAGCAGCGTATCGGGGACTGTTGCCTACGAGCAGTACTTC
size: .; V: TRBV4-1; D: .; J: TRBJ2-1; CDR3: CASSQEANEQFF; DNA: TGCGCCAGCAGCCAAGAAGCGAATGAGCAGTTCTTC
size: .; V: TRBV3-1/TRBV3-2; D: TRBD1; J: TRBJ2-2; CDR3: CASRHRGAGELFF; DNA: TGTGCCAGCAGACACAGGGGAGCCGGGGAGCTGTTTTTT
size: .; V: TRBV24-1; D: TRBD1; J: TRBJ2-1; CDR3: CATSDPHRQGANEQFF; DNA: TGTGCCACCAGTGACCCCCACCGACAGGGGGCGAATGAGCAGTTCTTC
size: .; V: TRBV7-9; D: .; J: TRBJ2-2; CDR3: CASSLRGGNREHTGELFF; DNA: TGTGCCAGCAGCTTAAGGGGGGGCAACAGGGAGCACACCGGGGAGCTGTTTTTT
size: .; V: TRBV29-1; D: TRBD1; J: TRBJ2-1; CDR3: CSVYTGGTYNEQFF; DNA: TGCAGCGTTTATACAGGGGGCACGTACAATGAGCAGTTCTTC
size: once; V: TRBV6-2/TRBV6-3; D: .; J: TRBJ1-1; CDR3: CASSYFPGLRTEAFF; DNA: TGTGCCAGCAGTTATTTTCCGGGTTTACGCACTGAAGCTTTCTTT
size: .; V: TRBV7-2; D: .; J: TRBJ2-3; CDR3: CASSPPGSGTRSTDTQYF; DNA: TGTGCCAGCAGCCCCCCGGGGTCCGGGACACGTAGCACAGATACGCAGTATTTT
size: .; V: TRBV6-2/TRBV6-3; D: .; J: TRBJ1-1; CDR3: CASSPSNTVNTEAFF; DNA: TGTGCCAGCAGTCCAAGTAATACAGTGAACACTGAAGCTTTCTTT
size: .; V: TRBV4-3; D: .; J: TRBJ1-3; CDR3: CASSQDGGAGNTIYF; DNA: TGCGCCAGCAGCCAAGATGGGGGGGCCGGAAACACCATATATTTT
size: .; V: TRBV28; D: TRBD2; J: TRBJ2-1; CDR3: CASSPGLAGYNEQFF; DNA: TGTGCCAGCAGTCCCGGACTAGCGGGATACAATGAGCAGTTCTTC
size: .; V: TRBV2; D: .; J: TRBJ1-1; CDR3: CASKTPLNTEAFF; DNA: TGTGCCAGCAAGACACCCCTGAACACTGAAGCTTTCTTT
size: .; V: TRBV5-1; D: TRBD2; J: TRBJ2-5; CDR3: CASSLELAGGETQYF; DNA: TGCGCCAGCAGCTTGGAACTAGCGGGGGGAGAGACCCAGTACTTC
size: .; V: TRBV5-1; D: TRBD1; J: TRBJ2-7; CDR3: CASSSTTDRLGQYF; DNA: TGCGCCAGCAGCTCGACTACGGACAGGCTAGGGCAGTACTTC
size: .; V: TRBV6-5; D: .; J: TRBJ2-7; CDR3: CASQNIGNEQYF; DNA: TGTGCCAGCCAGAATATCGGGAACGAGCAGTACTTC
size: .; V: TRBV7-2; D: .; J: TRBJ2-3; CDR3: CASRRTTASADTQYF; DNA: TGTGCCAGCAGACGGACAACGGCATCCGCAGATACGCAGTATTTT
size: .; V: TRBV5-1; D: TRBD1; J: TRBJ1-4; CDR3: CASSKDRGDGKLFF; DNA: TGCGCCAGCAGCAAGGACAGGGGGGATGGAAAACTGTTTTTT
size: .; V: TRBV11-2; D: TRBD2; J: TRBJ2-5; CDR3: CASSSTSGQETQYF; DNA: TGTGCCAGCAGCTCAACTAGCGGTCAAGAGACCCAGTACTTC
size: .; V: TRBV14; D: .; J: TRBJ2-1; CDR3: CASSQAGNEQFF; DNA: TGTGCCAGCAGCCAAGCGGGCAATGAGCAGTTCTTC
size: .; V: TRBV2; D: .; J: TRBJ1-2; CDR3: CAARRGGTNYGYTF; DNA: TGTGCCGCTAGGCGAGGCGGAACTAACTATGGCTACACCTTC
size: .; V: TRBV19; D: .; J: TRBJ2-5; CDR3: CASSIRREETQYF; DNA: TGTGCCAGTAGTATTCGCAGGGAAGAGACCCAGTACTTC
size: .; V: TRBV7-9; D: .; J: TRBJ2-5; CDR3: CASSLAGKGEETQYF; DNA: TGTGCCAGCAGCTTAGCGGGGAAGGGAGAAGAGACCCAGTACTTC
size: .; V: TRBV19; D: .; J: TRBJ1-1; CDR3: CASSIFPTANTEAFF; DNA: TGTGCCAGTAGTATCTTTCCGACAGCTAACACTGAAGCTTTCTTT
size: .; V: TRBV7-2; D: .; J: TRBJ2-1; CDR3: CASRRESRNEQFF; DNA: TGTGCCAGCAGAAGAGAGTCGCGCAATGAGCAGTTCTTC
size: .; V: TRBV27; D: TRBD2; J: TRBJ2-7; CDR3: CASRPGLAGVKVREQYF; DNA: TGTGCCAGCAGGCCGGGACTAGCGGGAGTAAAGGTTCGGGAGCAGTACTTC
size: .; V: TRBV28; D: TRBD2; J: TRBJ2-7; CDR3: CASSPSYAGDYEQYF; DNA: TGTGCCAGCAGTCCCTCTTATGCGGGGGATTACGAGCAGTACTTC
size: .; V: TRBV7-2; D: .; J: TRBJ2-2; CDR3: CASSVPGQGSNTGELFF; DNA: TGTGCCAGCAGCGTACCAGGACAAGGAAGTAACACCGGGGAGCTGTTTTTT
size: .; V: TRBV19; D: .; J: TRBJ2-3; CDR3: CASSRDSTFGTDTQYF; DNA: TGTGCCAGTAGCCGCGATAGCACTTTTGGCACAGATACGCAGTATTTT
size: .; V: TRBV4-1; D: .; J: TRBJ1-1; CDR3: CASSQGRLEAFF; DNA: TGCGCCAGCAGCCAAGGTCGGTTAGAAGCTTTCTTT
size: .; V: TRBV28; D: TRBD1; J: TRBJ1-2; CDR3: CASSFFKGGTGNGYTF; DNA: TGTGCCAGCAGTTTTTTCAAAGGGGGGACAGGGAATGGCTACACCTTC
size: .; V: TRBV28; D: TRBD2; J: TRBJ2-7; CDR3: CASSIGTSGRKGYEQYF; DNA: TGTGCCAGCAGCATCGGGACTAGCGGGAGGAAGGGATACGAGCAGTACTTC
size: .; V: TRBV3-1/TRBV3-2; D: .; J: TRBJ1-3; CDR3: CASSQDFGDTRNTIYF; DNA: TGTGCCAGCAGCCAAGATTTTGGGGACACCAGAAACACCATATATTTT
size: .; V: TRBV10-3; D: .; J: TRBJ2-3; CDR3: CAISESGVAAPTDTQYF; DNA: TGTGCCATCAGTGAGTCCGGGGTGGCTGCCCCCACAGATACGCAGTATTTT
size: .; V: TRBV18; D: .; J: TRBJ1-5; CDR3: CASSLQGLRNNQPQHF; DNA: TGTGCCAGCTCACTTCAGGGACTACGAAACAATCAGCCCCAGCATTTT
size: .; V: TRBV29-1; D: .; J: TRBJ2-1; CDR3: CSVEQYNEQFF; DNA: TGCAGCGTTGAACAGTACAATGAGCAGTTCTTC